The 11 T cell receptor beta chains below were found in one sample sequenced in a study of lymphopenia after photon versus proton radiotherapy. Assay: immunoSEQ multiplex PCR; the TCRdb copy retains only in-frame clones and omits some. The sample lists roughly 14,000 clones; more than 75% were seen once. The sequencing used peripheral blood, collected from a patient treated with proton-based radiotherapy. These receptors all stem from a man aged 65 to 79 with pancreatic cancer.

The V gene is TRBV2, the J gene TRBJ2-6, with unresolved D. Germline-derived CDR1 and CDR2 are SNHLY and FYNNEI. The CDR3 has 15 amino acids. V was pared by 6 bases and J by 4 bases, with 13 bases between. The DNA for the CDR3 is TGTGCCAGCAGCGCGACCGCGTCCGGGGCCAACGTCCTGACTTTC. Translating gives CASSATASGANVLTF. The whole variable domain, remainder taken from reference TRBV2 and TRBJ2-6, is EPEVTQTPSHQVTQMGQEVILRCVPISNHLYFYWYRQILGQKVEFLVSFYNNEISEKSEIFDDQFSVERPDGSNFTLKIRSTKLEDSAMYFCASSATASGANVLTFGAGSRLTVL.

The V and J genes are TRBV6-6 and TRBJ1-5; TRBD1 agrees at 10 bases. Germline V CDR1 and CDR2: MNHNY, SVGAGI (reference sequence). The J segment lost 3 bases and the V segment lost 1 base, leaving 3 bases of the junction unmatched. The CDR3 is 16 residues long. The CDR3 protein is CASSYLGTGDNQPQHF. Here the CDR3 DNA reads TGTGCCAGCAGTTACTTAGGGACAGGGGACAATCAGCCCCAGCATTTT.

This sequence joins TRBV11-3 and TRBJ2-3, with TRBD2 matching 14 bases. The V gene's germline CDR1 is SGHNT and CDR2 YENEEA. V lost 5 bases, J lost 6 bases, and 10 bases stayed unmatched. The CDR3 has 17 amino acids. CDR3 sequence: CASSPFGLAGGVDTQYF. Written as DNA, the CDR3 is TGTGCCAGCAGCCCGTTCGGACTAGCGGGAGGTGTCGATACGCAGTATTTT.

The V call is TRBV7-2, the J call TRBJ1-2; 7 bases fit TRBD1. Looked up from germline, CDR1 is SGHTA and CDR2 is FQGNSA. Trimming cost V 0 bases and J 6 bases; bases outside gene matches: 7. This CDR3 has 15 amino acids. This CDR3 reads CASSLARQGIDGYTF. As DNA, the CDR3 is TGTGCCAGCAGCTTAGCGCGACAGGGCATCGATGGCTACACCTTC.

The chain combines TRBV5-1 with TRBJ1-2; 8 bases are a match to TRBD1. Trimming cost V 0 bases and J 11 bases; bases outside gene matches: 12. The length of the CDR3 is 15 residues. CDR1 is SGHRS and CDR2 is YFSETQ in the germline V gene. The CDR3 DNA is TGCGCCAGCAGCTTGGACAACTCACAGGGGGAGAGTTACACCTTC. This encodes CASSLDNSQGESYTF.

This clone was detected a few times. The CDR3 loop reads CSVESGTGVMNTEAFF. As DNA, the CDR3 is TGCAGCGTTGAATCGGGGACAGGGGTCATGAACACTGAAGCTTTCTTT. The chain joins TRBV29-1 to TRBJ1-1, with 10 bases matching TRBD1. CDR3 size: 16 residues. The V segment lost 2 bases and the J segment 0 bases; nucleotides outside the gene matches: 6. Germline lookup yields CDR1 SQVTM and CDR2 ANQGSEA. The variable domain in full, completed from reference TRBV29-1 and TRBJ1-1, reads SAVISQKPSRDICQRGTSLTIQCQVDSQVTMMFWYRQQPGQSLTLIATANQGSEATYESGFVIDKFPISRPNLTFSTLTVSNMSPEDSSIYLCSVESGTGVMNTEAFFGQGTRLTVV.

This chain joins TRBV6-5 and TRBJ1-2; the D is unclear. Trimming left V 8 bases short and J 6 bases short, with 13 bases between. Per the germline V gene, CDR1 is MNHEY and CDR2 is SVGAGI. The CDR3 has 12 residues. CDR3 sequence (DNA): TGTGCCAGCCGAGTAACAGAGAATGGCTACACCTTC. Protein product: CASRVTENGYTF.

V usage is TRBV11-1 and J usage is TRBJ1-1, with no clear D. Germline lookup yields CDR1 SGHAT and CDR2 FQDESV (reference sequence). Between the trimmed V and J ends, which lost 6 bases and 6 bases, there was a span of 14 bases. The CDR3 is made up of 13 amino acids. This CDR3 reads CASSLYGPSEAFF. DNA of the CDR3: TGTGCCAGCAGTTTGTACGGGCCTTCTGAAGCTTTCTTT. The whole variable domain, remainder taken from reference TRBV11-1 and TRBJ1-1, is EAEVAQSPRYKITEKSQAVAFWCDPISGHATLYWYRQILGQGPELLVQFQDESVVDDSQLPKDRFSAERLKGVDSTLKIQPAELGDSAMYLCASSLYGPSEAFFGQGTRLTVV.

The gene calls are TRBV21-1 and TRBJ2-3. TRBV21-1 is flagged as a pseudogene. This CDR3 contains 15 residues. The CDR3 spells CASSNRGRRTDTQYF. The CDR3 nucleotides read TGTGCCAGCAGCAATCGGGGGCGTCGCACAGATACGCAGTATTTT.

The chain joins TRBV20-1 to TRBJ2-5; D ambiguous. V lost 5 bases, J lost 2 bases, and 6 bases lay in between. Germline values: CDR1 DFQATT, CDR2 SNEGSKA (reference sequence). The CDR3 loop spans 11 amino acids. CDR3 nucleotides: TGCAGTGCTGGGCAGCAAGAGACCCAGTACTTC. Protein product: CSAGQQETQYF.

The chain uses TRBV6-6 and TRBJ1-2; D is unresolved. Germline values: CDR1 MNHNY, CDR2 SVGAGI (reference sequence). V was clipped by 2 bases and J by 6 bases, with 13 bases between them. This CDR3 is built from 14 residues. CDR3: CASSYGSRNNGYTF. CDR3 nucleotides: TGTGCCAGCAGTTACGGGTCACGGAACAATGGCTACACCTTC.